These 2 T cell receptor beta chains originate from one sample sequenced in a study of cytomegalovirus exposure and HLA in healthy donors. The PCR contained 60 Vbeta and 13 Jbeta primers. Produced via immunoSEQ multiplex PCR; TCRdb's table is partial and in-frame only. The table lists around 210,000 clones, around four fifths of them singletons. Sequencing was performed on PBMCs. These receptors were collected from a boy aged 5 to 17 in good health and CMV-seronegative.

The genes are TRBV29-1 and TRBJ2-7; no clear D. CDR3 length: 11 amino acids. CDR1 SQVTM and CDR2 ANQGSEA come from the germline V gene. Trimming removed 5 bases from V and 6 bases from J, with 11 bases in between. CDR3 bases: TGCAGCGTTCTGAGGTCGAGCGAGCAGTACTTC. Translating gives CSVLRSSEQYF.

The V call is TRBV5-4, the J call TRBJ2-7; 14 bases agree with TRBD2. CDR3 size: 15 residues. The trim removed 4 bases at V and 2 bases at J, leaving 2 bases unmatched. The germline V gene encodes CDR1 SGHNT and CDR2 YYREEE (reference sequence). The CDR3 DNA follows: TGTGCCAGCAGCGGACTAGCGGGAGGCCCCTACGAGCAGTACTTC. Encoded protein: CASSGLAGGPYEQYF.